These 18 T cell receptor beta chains originate from one sample sequenced in a study of control samples from healthy donors and cancer patients. Some clones are missing from TCRdb's copy, which holds only in-frame ones; the method was immunoSEQ multiplex PCR. Among approximately 170,000 clones, around 90% were seen once, and the ten largest hold 0.55% to 0.7%. Sequencing was carried out using blood. These receptors were obtained from a woman in her 30s in good health.

The chain links TRBV9 to TRBJ1-6; 9 positions match TRBD1. Germline loops: CDR1 SGDLS, CDR2 YYNGEE. Losses at the gene ends were 0 bases for V and 8 bases for J; bases not matched to a gene: 6. This CDR3 region has 16 residues. The CDR3 sequence is CASSVEDRGTDSPLHF. The CDR3 region has the DNA TGTGCCAGCAGCGTAGAGGACAGGGGAACGGATTCACCCCTCCACTTT.

The chain carries TRBV5-1 and TRBJ2-4, with no clear D. The germline V and J ends were trimmed by 1 base and 6 bases, with 8 bases remaining between them. CDR1 is SGHRS, CDR2 YFSETQ, per germline. CDR3 size: 13 residues. The CDR3 sequence: CASSLRGVNIQYF. DNA for the CDR3: TGCGCCAGCAGCTTGCGTGGCGTAAACATTCAGTACTTC.

The chain recombines TRBV15 with TRBJ1-5; the D is unclear. The germline V gene has CDR1 LNHNV and CDR2 YYDKDF (reference sequence). The V end lost 2 bases, the J end lost 2 bases, and 13 bases lay between the germline ends. The CDR3 length is 16 residues. The CDR3 DNA reads as TGTGCCACCAGCAGATTAATCGACTGGGGCAATCAGCCCCAGCATTTT. Encoded protein: CATSRLIDWGNQPQHF. Full variable domain (outside the CDR3, taken from reference TRBV15 and TRBJ1-5): DAMVIQNPRYQVTQFGKPVTLSCSQTLNHNVMYWYQQKSSQAPKLLFHYYDKDFNNEADTPDNFQSRRPNTSFCFLDIRSPGLGDTAMYLCATSRLIDWGNQPQHFGDGTRLSIL.

This chain links TRBV25-1 with TRBJ2-7, with TRBD1 matching 8 bases. The trim removed 1 base at V and 4 bases at J, leaving 6 bases unmatched. In germline, CDR1 is MGHDK, CDR2 SYGVNS. CDR3 size: 15 residues. CDR3 coding DNA: TGTGCCAGCAGTGAATTAGAGGACAGGGAGTACGAGCAGTACTTC. Translation: CASSELEDREYEQYF.

The V and J genes are TRBV6-5 and TRBJ2-7, with D perhaps matching TRBD1 (6 bases). The CDR3 totals 15 residues. Germline V gene sequence: CDR1 MNHEY, CDR2 SVGAGI. Trimming cost V 6 bases and J 2 bases, with 17 bases left between them. In DNA form, the CDR3 reads TGTGCCAGCAGGATCCGGTGGGACATGCCCTACGAGCAGTACTTC. Translation: CASRIRWDMPYEQYF.

V is TRBV29-1 and J is TRBJ2-5; D gene uncertain. V lost 5 bases and J lost 0, with 7 bases in between. CDR1 is SQVTM and CDR2 is ANQGSEA in the germline V gene. The CDR3 spans 12 residues. The CDR3 DNA follows: TGCAGCGTTCATGGTTACCAAGAGACCCAGTACTTC. This sequence encodes CSVHGYQETQYF. Full variable domain (missing parts from reference TRBV29-1 and TRBJ2-5): SAVISQKPSRDICQRGTSLTIQCQVDSQVTMMFWYRQQPGQSLTLIATANQGSEATYESGFVIDKFPISRPNLTFSTLTVSNMSPEDSSIYLCSVHGYQETQYFGPGTRLLVL.

The chain joins TRBV9 to TRBJ2-7, with D possibly being TRBD1 (6 bases). The V gene's germline CDR1 is SGDLS and CDR2 YYNGEE. Between the trimmed V and J ends, which lost 0 bases and 2 bases, there was a span of 15 bases. The CDR3 runs 16 residues. CDR3 DNA: TGTGCCAGCAGCGTAGCTCCGGACAGCTCTACCTACGAGCAGTACTTC. Encoded protein: CASSVAPDSSTYEQYF.

The chain recombines TRBV9 with TRBJ2-7; D is ambiguous. This CDR3 spans 15 amino acids. V dropped 3 bases and J dropped 0 bases, with 13 bases sitting between them. Per the germline V gene, CDR1 is SGDLS and CDR2 is YYNGEE. The CDR3 reads CASSAGRLGSYEQYF. In DNA, the CDR3 is TGTGCCAGCAGCGCCGGCAGGTTAGGCTCCTACGAGCAGTACTTC.

The chain carries TRBV27 and TRBJ2-1; 12 nucleotides agree with TRBD2. This CDR3 is built from 16 residues. V dropped 6 bases and J dropped 9; count of bases not matched to a gene: 12. The germline V gene has CDR1 MNHEY and CDR2 SMNVEV (reference sequence). The CDR3: CASSSGLAGRYGEQFF. CDR3 DNA: TGTGCCAGCAGCTCCGGACTAGCGGGAAGGTACGGTGAGCAGTTCTTC.

This chain joins TRBV9 and TRBJ2-1, with 13 bases identical to TRBD2. The CDR3 extends over 17 amino acids. Germline values: CDR1 SGDLS, CDR2 YYNGEE. Losses at the gene ends were 0 bases for V and 7 bases for J; bases not matched to a gene: 7. CDR3 in amino acids: CASSVGYGLAGENEQFF. The DNA of the CDR3 is TGTGCCAGCAGCGTAGGCTATGGACTAGCGGGAGAGAATGAGCAGTTCTTC.

The genes are TRBV7-9 and TRBJ1-1; D not certain. There are 14 residues in the CDR3. With 1 base removed from V and 4 bases from J, the gap between germline ends came to 10 bases. Germline V gene sequence: CDR1 SEHNR, CDR2 FQNEAQ (reference sequence). CDR3 protein: CASSLGRSGTEAFF. The CDR3 nucleotides are TGTGCCAGCAGCTTAGGTAGATCGGGCACTGAAGCTTTCTTT.

The chain employs TRBV11-1 and TRBJ2-7; 7 bases fit TRBD2. The CDR3 covers 14 residues. With 3 bases clipped from V and 2 bases from J, the junction kept 4 bases outside the gene matches. Germline-derived CDR1 and CDR2 are SGHAT and FQDESV (reference sequence). The CDR3 loop reads CASSLEGGAYEQYF. The CDR3 nucleotides are TGTGCCAGCAGCTTGGAGGGAGGGGCCTACGAGCAGTACTTC.

This chain uses TRBV28 with TRBJ2-3; 7 nucleotides agree with TRBD2. The trim removed 5 bases at V and 1 base at J, leaving 12 bases unmatched. CDR3 length equals 17 residues. From germline, CDR1 is MDHEN and CDR2 SYDVKM. CDR3: CASSPPFGGSGTDTQYF. CDR3 DNA: TGTGCCAGCAGTCCCCCCTTCGGCGGGAGCGGCACAGATACGCAGTATTTT. Drawing the rest from reference TRBV28 and TRBJ2-3, the complete variable domain is DVKVTQSSRYLVKRTGEKVFLECVQDMDHENMFWYRQDPGLGLRLIYFSYDVKMKEKGDIPEGYSVSREKKERFSLILESASTNQTSMYLCASSPPFGGSGTDTQYFGPGTRLTVL.

The gene calls are TRBV5-1 and TRBJ2-5, with 9 bases identical to TRBD1. V shed 2 bases, J shed 5 bases, and the junction held 1 base outside the gene matches. Per germline, CDR1 SGHRS and CDR2 YFSETQ. This CDR3 has 13 amino acids. The chain's CDR3 is CASSFDRGETQYF. The DNA of the CDR3 is TGCGCCAGCAGCTTTGACAGGGGGGAGACCCAGTACTTC.

V is TRBV28 and J is TRBJ2-1, with TRBD1 matching over 11 bases. CDR3 length equals 18 residues. Trimming took 8 bases from V and 1 from J; bases not matched to a gene: 13. Germline V gene sequence: CDR1 MDHEN, CDR2 SYDVKM. CDR3 sequence (DNA): TGTGCCAGCGAAGTTTCGGACAGGGGGCCACTTTCCTACAATGAGCAGTTCTTC. Translated: CASEVSDRGPLSYNEQFF.

The V gene is TRBV2, the J gene TRBJ1-2; a possible D gene is TRBD1 (6 bases). Trimming removed 6 bases at V and 10 bases at J, with 15 bases between. There are 12 residues in the CDR3. Per germline, CDR1 SNHLY and CDR2 FYNNEI. The CDR3 sequence: CASRDTGWIYTF. In nucleotides, the CDR3 is TGTGCCAGCAGGGATACAGGGTGGATCTACACCTTC.

The rearrangement uses TRBV21-1 and TRBJ2-3. TRBV21-1 is assigned pseudogene status. This CDR3 comprises 16 residues. CDR3: CASSKLWESRTDTQYF. The CDR3 DNA is TGTGCCAGCAGCAAACTCTGGGAATCCCGCACAGATACGCAGTATTTT.

In its sample, this clone was seen once. This chain connects TRBV7-2 to TRBJ2-3, with a possible D match to TRBD2 (6 bases). Germline CDR1 and CDR2: SGHTA and FQGNSA. Trimming removed 3 bases at V and 0 bases at J, with 13 bases between. CDR3 length: 16 amino acids. The CDR3 DNA reads TGTGCCAGCAGCTTGACCCGGGCGGGAAGCACAGATACGCAGTATTTT. It codes for CASSLTRAGSTDTQYF.